Reported below is one T cell receptor (beta chain). The antigen it recognizes is unknown. Per-base qualities were not stored, and no clone one base away is much larger. The data belong to a study of cytomegalovirus exposure and HLA in healthy donors (dated by TCRdb to 2016 to 2017). Turning to the overall study: An earlier analysis of several hundred of the donors reported approximately 300 Gb of sequence data and 100 million to 130 million unique TCR beta sequences from roughly 180 million T cells. Typing coverage differed by locus: A, B, C, DRB1 and DQB1 were typed in about 629-630 donors, DQA1 in roughly 510, DPA1 in approximately 610, and DPB1 in around 440. A later analysis re-analyzed previously published TCR beta repertoires from several hundred donors and added high-resolution HLA genotyping to study TCR occurrence patterns. An early release covering roughly 600 HLA-typed donors comprised about 290 gigabases of sequencing data and 85 million to 100 million unique TCR sequences. HLA typing covered class I and class II loci at four-digit resolution. All discovery cohort repertoires had been generated using a single sequencing platform. Among almost 400 genotyped donors of the cohort, an average of approximately 230,000 unique TCR beta nucleotide sequences were sequenced per donor, 15% to 20% of them non-productive. The study used immunosequencing to profile the T cell repertoires of some 600 subjects and linked those repertoires to cytomegalovirus serostatus. The study aimed to test whether cataloging public T cell receptors could reveal signatures of past pathogen exposure. Rather than using new phenotypic data, the later analysis identified candidate immune exposures from TCR beta sequences and from how often those sequences occurred across donors. Of the approximately 400 genotyped donors, approximately 80% fell in the genetic ancestry cluster associated with self-reported Caucasian donors. High-throughput TCR immunosequencing, statistical association of individual TCRs with disease status, and machine learning were combined to predict cytomegalovirus infection status. In addition to the first cohort of around 670 subjects, a separate validation cohort of 120 different subjects was used. An earlier analysis of 500 to 650 of the donors applied high-throughput TCR beta sequencing to assess whether each TCR beta V gene segment acted as functional or pseudogenic. A later genetic analysis used genome-wide SNP genotypes for about three fifths of the roughly 700 donors, treating that subset as a discovery cohort. Because of strong linkage in the cohort, five DR-DQ haplotypes were treated as single units for association and clustering. Donor age, sex, ethnicity and CMV serostatus were collected together with the repertoire data.

Its CDR3 holds 17 amino acids, cysteine through phenylalanine. Just CDR3 DNA is preserved here, 51 bases in frame from base 1. The junction shows trimming of 4 bases on V and 3 bases on J, and the gene matches do not reach 10 bases of it. Reading the germline V gene gives CDR1 LGHNA and CDR2 YSLEER. Library preparation was by the immunoSEQ multiplex PCR assay. For the multiplex PCR, a mixture combining 60 forward primers for TCR Vbeta segments and 13 reverse primers for TCR Jbeta segments was used. Amplification of the CDR3 region of rearranged TCR beta genes was performed with a multiplex PCR assay on genomic DNA. The amplified TCR beta libraries were sequenced on the Illumina HiSeq System as 87-base-pair reads. The original pipeline was this. Across the 640 or so repertoires, a later analysis counted tens of millions of unique TCR beta chains, some 11 million of which were shared by at least two donors. Raw reads were error-corrected and collapsed into unique sequences with a nearest-neighbor algorithm that merged closely related sequences to remove PCR and sequencing errors. Alignment of CDR3 sequences to IMGT reference sequences was used to assign V, D and J gene segments. For a sequence to be retained, at least a six-nucleotide match to both a V gene segment and a J gene segment was required. A rearrangement counted as productive if the CDR3 had no stop codons and remained in frame with V and J, and every other rearrangement counted as non-productive. Following IMGT convention, CDR3 was defined as the stretch from the second conserved V-encoded cysteine up to the conserved J-encoded phenylalanine. Sequences without an unambiguous match to a single V gene segment were excluded from the earlier analysis of 587 of the donors. An earlier analysis of around 600 of the donors classified V segments as functional when productive rearrangements were above 56.7% and as segregating when the standard deviation between donors was above 5%. A statistical classification framework was built to diagnose cytomegalovirus status from the catalog of TCR beta chain sequences. A later analysis assigned V and J genes by comparing TCR nucleotide sequences with IMGT/GENE-DB human TR gene sequences. Using the TCRdist pipeline, a later analysis assigned CDR3 sequences along with most-parsimonious VDJ recombination scenarios. In a later analysis, each TCR beta chain was defined by its CDR3 amino acid sequence together with its V-gene family, and reads without a unique V-gene family were excluded. To address suspected cross-contamination and a sequencing artifact, a later analysis removed approximately 590 highly shared, low-generation-probability nucleotide sequences. A later analysis calculated a clonal expansion index for each public chain from normalized within-repertoire ranks of inferred template counts. Generation probabilities in a later analysis came from a VDJ recombination model fitted to out-of-frame rearrangements, and those results were checked against IGoR. In a later analysis, TCR-TCR, TCR-HLA and TCR-CMV co-occurrence was scored with hypergeometric tests, and a repertoire-size bias correction was applied to TCR pairs. To estimate false discovery rates, a later analysis permuted the HLA or CMV assignments 20 times. In a later analysis, co-occurring TCRs were grouped using DBSCAN, with TCRdist sequence similarity added in when clustering inside HLA-allele-positive subsets. For co-occurrence clustering, repertoires with fewer than 30,000 or more than 120,000 public chains were excluded, along with five repertoires with anomalous nucleotide sharing. TCRdb took this table from immuneACCESS and kept in-frame rearrangements with V and J called. Such tables lack part of the clones; where checked against another copy, unresolved V genes explain under half of the gap, and the rest is unexplained. From that table come the V and J calls and clone size; the DNA was used to work out D and trimming. The sample table records 63,000 or so clones; around three quarters of these occur just once. Around 4.2% of the sample comes from the top ten.

The cohort comprised approximately 700 healthy bone marrow donors. Cohort members were all nominally healthy when sampled, although unrecorded immune exposures were likely present. The donor was CMV seronegative and was included in the group of a few hundred seronegative cohort members. Each donor provided a peripheral blood sample, and peripheral blood mononuclear cells were used for TCR beta sequencing. The Qiagen DNeasy Blood Extraction Kit was used to extract genomic DNA from the blood cell samples. Paper-wide results and their limitations: A few of the identified cytomegalovirus-associated TCR beta chains were confirmed in vitro to be specific for cytomegalovirus antigens. The sequencing pipeline was judged likely to have produced a cluster of highly shared sequence variants as a technical artifact. Some IMGT-functional V segments, including TRBV6-2 and TRBV6-3, could not be told apart with the 87-base-pair reads, so those segments were excluded. The study gave a list of about 160 TCR beta chains associated with cytomegalovirus. Several of the top co-occurrence clusters appeared to be linked to parvovirus B19, influenza, CMV and Epstein-Barr virus, according to a later analysis. When HLA alleles, especially DR and DQ, strongly co-occurred, attributing TCR associations to individual alleles was difficult. Broadly in line with IMGT annotations, most TCR beta V segments showed up in productive rearrangements about 87% or about 30% of the time in an earlier analysis of around 600 of the donors. Because HLA typing was missing for some donors at each locus, association tests included only the typed subset. A later analysis found that TCR association rates varied across HLA loci, with DRB1 alleles showing the most associated TCRs and HLA-C alleles the fewest. Cytomegalovirus status was reported to be diagnosed by the classifier with high specificity and sensitivity in both the original and validation cohorts. The presence/absence analyses assumed that sequencing depth was roughly uniform across donors, and that assumption may not be true. In a later analysis, most CMV-associated TCR beta chains were found to appear HLA-restricted, with HLA associations seemingly driven largely by CMV exposure. A later analysis associated 16,951 TCR beta sequences with specific HLA alleles at a false discovery rate of 0.05. Only TCR beta chains were sequenced in this cohort, and the absence of alpha or paired-chain data limited detectable features. A further reported finding was that TCR beta sequences accurately predicted the HLA-A and HLA-B alleles for most subjects in the first cohort. The earlier analysis of around 600 of the donors excluded about 16 rarely observed V segments, including chromosome 9 orphons, because counts were too low. Correlated functional status among segregating V segments might reflect linkage disequilibrium, but an unknown experimental factor could not be ruled out. A later genetic analysis associated a missense DCLRE1C variant with V-gene and J-gene trimming of TCR beta chains, and an independent cohort replicated the association. According to the authors, the approach could potentially be generalized to other disease states and immunological phenotypes. In a later genetic analysis, fewer N-insertions in productive TCRs were reported among donors in an Asian-associated ancestry cluster than the approximately 670-donor mean. In a later analysis, HLA-associated TCR beta chains showed more clonal expansion and lower generation probabilities than non-associated chains that were equally common. Most TCR sequences were observed very rarely across donors, whereas some public TCRs were present in many individuals. Immune exposure information for the cohort was limited to CMV serostatus.

The sequence links TRBV4-3 to TRBJ1-3; TRBD1 lines up with 9 middle nucleotides. This TCR was sampled from a woman between 25 and 40 years old in good health and CMV-seronegative. The specimen was PBMCs. The CDR3 is CASSRWGRQGVGNTIYF. The sequence in DNA is TGCGCCAGCAGCCGCTGGGGGCGACAGGGGGTTGGAAACACCATATATTTT.